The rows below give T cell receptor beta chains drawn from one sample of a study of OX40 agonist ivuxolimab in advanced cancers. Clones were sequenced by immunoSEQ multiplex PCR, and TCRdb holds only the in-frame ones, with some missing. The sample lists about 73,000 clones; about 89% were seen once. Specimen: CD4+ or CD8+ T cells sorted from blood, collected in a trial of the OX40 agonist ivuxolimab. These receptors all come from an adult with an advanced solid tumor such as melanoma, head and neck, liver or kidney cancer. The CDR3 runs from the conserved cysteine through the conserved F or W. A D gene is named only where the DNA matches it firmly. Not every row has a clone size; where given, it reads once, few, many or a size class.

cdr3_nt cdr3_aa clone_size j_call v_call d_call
TGCGCCAGCAGCCAAGACGGCCTAGCGCCTGGCAATGAGCAGTTCTTC CASSQDGLAPGNEQFF - TRBJ2-1 TRBV4-3 -
TGTGCCAGCAGCTCTCCGGGACTAGGGAACGAGCAGTACTTC CASSSPGLGNEQYF - TRBJ2-7 TRBV5-4 TRBD2
TGTGCCTGGAGTAGTAGCGGGCACAATGAGCAGTTCTTC CAWSSSGHNEQFF - TRBJ2-1 TRBV30 TRBD2
TGTGCCAGCAGTTACGGGACAGGGTTGGTAGATACGCAGTATTTT CASSYGTGLVDTQYF - TRBJ2-3 TRBV6-5 TRBD1
TGTGCCAGCAGCCAAGAGGTGGGCAGGTCCTACGAGCAGTACTTC CASSQEVGRSYEQYF once TRBJ2-7 TRBV14 -
TGTGCCAGCAGTACGTTCGATACGCAGTATTTT CASSTFDTQYF - TRBJ2-3 TRBV2 -
TGTGCCAGCAGCCACAGGGAATGGGCCTACAATGAGCAGTTCTTC CASSHREWAYNEQFF - TRBJ2-1 TRBV28 -
TGTGCCAGCTCACCGAGTAATACAGAGCAGTTCTTC CASSPSNTEQFF - TRBJ2-1 TRBV18 -
TGTGCCAGCAGTCTCCGGGGTAGCAATCAGCCCCAGCATTTT CASSLRGSNQPQHF - TRBJ1-5 TRBV2 -
TGTGCCAGCGGAGACAGGGGAATGAACACTGAAGCTTTCTTT CASGDRGMNTEAFF - TRBJ1-1 TRBV2 TRBD1
TGTGCCAGCACTCTCCGAAGAGGGACAATCACCGGGGAGCTGTTTTTT CASTLRRGTITGELFF - TRBJ2-2 TRBV27 -
TGTGCCAGCAGCCACTACGAGCAGTACTTC CASSHYEQYF - TRBJ2-7 TRBV6-5 -
TGTGCCAGCAGCTTCTTGACCGACACCCCCTACGAGCAGTACTTC CASSFLTDTPYEQYF - TRBJ2-7 TRBV7-9 -
TGTGCCAGCACCCAGGACAGGGCCAGGAATGAAAAACTGTTTTTT CASTQDRARNEKLFF - TRBJ1-4 TRBV11-2 TRBD1
TGTGCCAGCAGAACCAGCTACAATGAGCAGTTCTTC CASRTSYNEQFF - TRBJ2-1 TRBV6-5 -
TGTGCCGTTTCAGCAGAAGAGTACTATGGCTACACCTTC CAVSAEEYYGYTF - TRBJ1-2 TRBV10-3 -
TGTGCCAGCAGCCTACGGACGGTTCCAGATACGCAGTATTTT CASSLRTVPDTQYF - TRBJ2-3 TRBV7-2 -
TGCAGCGTTGCTTTCAGGAACACTGAAGCTTTCTTT CSVAFRNTEAFF - TRBJ1-1 TRBV29-1 -
TGTGCCAGCAGCCTCGTCCCCGACAATCAGCCCCAGCATTTT CASSLVPDNQPQHF - TRBJ1-5 TRBV6-1 -
TGTGCCAGCAGCTTAGTTCAGGGGAGGAACACTGAAGCTTTCTTT CASSLVQGRNTEAFF - TRBJ1-1 TRBV7-9 -
TGTGCCAGCAGTGAGGCCTACGAGCAGTACTTC CASSEAYEQYF - TRBJ2-7 TRBV25-1 -
TGTGCCAGCAGTTTAGTTTACGGGTCGGGCACTGAAGCTTTCTTT CASSLVYGSGTEAFF - TRBJ1-1 TRBV28 -
TGTGCCAGCAGTGGGGAGGACCGGAACACTGAAGCTTTCTTT CASSGEDRNTEAFF once TRBJ1-1 TRBV28 -
TGTGCCAGCAGCCCATGGACCGTGAACACTGAAGCTTTCTTT CASSPWTVNTEAFF - TRBJ1-1 TRBV11-2 -
TGCGCCAGCAGTCCTGTAGTTCGCGCCAAAAACATTCAGTACTTC CASSPVVRAKNIQYF - TRBJ2-4 TRBV4-1 -
TGTGCCAGCAGTGAACAGGGGCTAACTAATGAAAAACTGTTTTTT CASSEQGLTNEKLFF few TRBJ1-4 TRBV2 -
TGCGCCAGCAGCCCCGCCGGTGGAGGGGAGACCCAGTACTTC CASSPAGGGETQYF - TRBJ2-5 TRBV5-1 -
TGTGCCATCAGTGACAAGGGGTTAGTGACAGATACGCAGTATTTT CAISDKGLVTDTQYF - TRBJ2-3 TRBV10-3 -
TGTGCCAGCAGCCCCAGTGCCCTCCACTTT CASSPSALHF few TRBJ1-6 TRBV5-8 -
TGTGCCAGCAGTTCGGTCAGTCATAATTCACCCCTCCACTTT CASSSVSHNSPLHF - TRBJ1-6 TRBV6-5 -
TGTGCCAGCAGGCGGGAAACTGAAGCTTTCTTT CASRRETEAFF - TRBJ1-1 TRBV28 -
TGCGCCAGCAGCCCGACTAGCGGGGGTTTGGAGACCCAGTACTTC CASSPTSGGLETQYF medium-sized TRBJ2-5 TRBV4-3 TRBD2
TGTGCCAGCAGCCCCCGCGGACAGCCTTTCACAGGGGAGCTGTTTTTT CASSPRGQPFTGELFF - TRBJ2-2 TRBV7-3 -
TGTGCCAGCAGTCGTTCAGGGGGAAAACAGCCCCAGCATTTT CASSRSGGKQPQHF - TRBJ1-5 TRBV6-1 TRBD1
TGCGCCAGCAGCCAAGTGACGGCGGGCAGGGTTGCTGGAAACACCATATATTTT CASSQVTAGRVAGNTIYF - TRBJ1-3 TRBV4-1 -
TGTGCCTGGAGTATCGGGACAGTGAACACTGAAGCTTTCTTT CAWSIGTVNTEAFF - TRBJ1-1 TRBV30 TRBD1
TGCGCCAGCAGCTTGGTTGTGACGGGCGGAGATGGCTACACCTTC CASSLVVTGGDGYTF - TRBJ1-2 TRBV5-1 -
TGTGCCAGCAGCTTGAGGCAACACGAGCAGTACTTC CASSLRQHEQYF - TRBJ2-7 TRBV5-6 -
TGTGCCAGCAGTGTCGGTCAGTATAATGAAAAACTGTTTTTT CASSVGQYNEKLFF - TRBJ1-4 TRBV2 -
TGTGCCAGCACCCGACAGGGAGCGGCAGATACGCAGTATTTT CASTRQGAADTQYF - TRBJ2-3 TRBV28 TRBD1
TGTGCCAGCAGCTTAGCCAACGGGTACAATGAGCAGTTCTTC CASSLANGYNEQFF - TRBJ2-1 TRBV7-2 -
TGCGCCAGCAGTCCCGGGACAGGTAACTCCTACGAGCAGTACTTC CASSPGTGNSYEQYF - TRBJ2-7 TRBV4-1 TRBD1
TGTGCCAGCACCCCTCCGGTGACGTATGGCTACACCTTC CASTPPVTYGYTF - TRBJ1-2 TRBV28 -
TGTGCCAGCAGTTACGCAGGGACAGGGGGCGGCTACACCTTC CASSYAGTGGGYTF - TRBJ1-2 TRBV6-5 TRBD1
TGCAGTGCAAGAGGAGGAGATACGCAGTATTTT CSARGGDTQYF - TRBJ2-3 TRBV20-1 -
TGTGCCAGCAGCCCGTCGGTCGGGGTCGGCTCCTACGAGCAGTACTTC CASSPSVGVGSYEQYF - TRBJ2-7 TRBV7-2 -
TGCGCCAGCAGTTCCGACACCGAAGCTTTCTTT CASSSDTEAFF - TRBJ1-1 TRBV5-1 -
TGTGCCAGCAGCCATAAAGCGGGAGGGCCTTTCGAGCAGTACTTC CASSHKAGGPFEQYF - TRBJ2-7 TRBV14 TRBD2
TGTGCCTGGAGCGGCTCCTACGAGCAGTACTTC CAWSGSYEQYF once TRBJ2-7 TRBV30 -
TGTGCCAGCAGCTTGGGCTTAAGGACCGCTAGGGACGAGCAGTACTTC CASSLGLRTARDEQYF - TRBJ2-7 TRBV5-4 -
TGTGCCAGCAGCCCTAGAGGGACGAACACTGAAGCTTTCTTT CASSPRGTNTEAFF few TRBJ1-1 TRBV9 -
TGTGCCAGCACCACGAGCCGTCGACAGTACAATGAGCAGTTCTTC CASTTSRRQYNEQFF - TRBJ2-1 TRBV5-8 -
TGTGCCAGCAGTTATAGCTGGGACAGGGAGGATTTTAGCTTC CASSYSWDREDFSF - TRBJ2-7 TRBV6-6 TRBD1
TGTGCCAGCAGCGTAGAGGCTATAGGGGTCGGCACTGAAGCTTTCTTT CASSVEAIGVGTEAFF - TRBJ1-1 TRBV9 -
TGTGCCAGCAGCGCTTATGGACAGCTACTTTTGGGCTACACCTTC CASSAYGQLLLGYTF - TRBJ1-2 TRBV13 -
TGTGCCAGCAGCTCCCACTGGGGGCAGTATTTT CASSSHWGQYF - TRBJ2-3 TRBV5-6 -